This T cell receptor (beta chain) was identified in a study of long-term antiretroviral therapy in people with HIV. Study outcomes and limitations: An increase in diversity followed ART, yet levels stayed below transplant donor controls. In HIV, the repertoires covered a tighter span of CDR3 lengths than in controls. Those clones which expanded before ART made up the dominant part of the repertoire at all time points. Specimen acquisition occurred between about 2004 and 2017, potentially under older ART regimens.

V was clipped by 5 bases and J by 7 bases; unmatched bases: 10. CDR3 length: 13 amino acids. From germline, CDR1 is GTSNPN and CDR2 SVGIG (reference sequence). Of note for this clone: The antigen remains undetermined.

This was the immunoSEQ v3.0 assay at survey level. Sequenced by immunoSEQ multiplex PCR; TCRdb stores in-frame clones only, minus some. This sample has around 30,000 clones, with more than 85% found just once. The gene calls are TRBV30 and TRBJ1-1; 7 nucleotides match TRBD1. The sequence was collected from a man aged 35-49 years with HIV. Sequences were derived from unsorted PBMCs, sampled 6.2 years after starting antiretroviral therapy. The CDR3 DNA follows: TGTGCCTGGGGAGGACAGGAGCACCTTGAAGCTTTCTTT. Its protein product is CAWGGQEHLEAFF.